This TCR beta chain was sequenced during a study of blood T cell repertoires in COVID-19. In the study's own analysis: Estimates of nucleated cell counts were drawn from the amplification of reference gene primers. Clones were read by immunoSEQ multiplex PCR, and TCRdb kept only the in-frame ones, dropping some. Clonal size and the V and J genes are those of that table, whereas D and trimming came from the DNA. The sample shows under 250,000 clones, around 87% of them seen only once. From germline, CDR1 is KGHSH and CDR2 LQKENI. Trimming cost V 3 bases and J 6 bases; bases outside gene matches: 8. The CDR3 spans 15 residues.

Sequenced material: peripheral blood. The V and J genes are TRBV18 and TRBJ1-2, with 9 bases that match TRBD1. The sequence was obtained from a woman in her seventies with active or convalescent COVID-19. CDR3: CASSPLDRGGNGYTF. The CDR3 DNA reads as TGTGCCAGCTCACCGCTGGACAGGGGAGGAAATGGCTACACCTTC.